The TCR beta chain under discussion was sequenced for a study of T cells after yellow fever vaccination. Study results and caveats: Compared with primary, the secondary response was weaker and peaked at day 5, not 15. At approximately 95% for CD4 and about 88% for CD8, most primary-vaccination clones showed up again after the booster.

Template switching with 5'RACE generated the TCR cDNA and added a universal primer site and UMIs. Via MiXCR, TCRdb re-called the 5' RACE reads, giving one row per CDR3 protein. Among 95,000 to 100,000 distinct CDR3 sequences listed, 5.8% were seen once. Germline values: CDR1 SGHDN, CDR2 FVKESK. This CDR3 has 15 amino acids. Trimming removed 0 bases from V and 11 bases from J, with 14 bases in between. This clonotype has ten or more counts. The antigen remains unidentified. The clonotype was recovered from a young man who received the YFV17D yellow fever vaccine. V gene TRBV14 combines with J gene TRBJ1-6, with a tentative D call TRBD1 (6 bases). This specimen consisted of CD8+ T cells sorted from PBMCs, obtained 10 days after the yellow fever booster vaccination. The CDR3 coding sequence is TGTGCCAGCAGCCAAGAGGGGGCTCTCGGTACACCCCTCCACTTT. Translated: CASSQEGALGTPLHF. The full variable domain, completed using reference TRBV14 and TRBJ1-6, is EAGVTQFPSHSVIEKGQTVTLRCDPISGHDNLYWYRRVMGKEIKFLLHFVKESKQDESGMPNNRFLAERTGGTYSTLKVQPAELEDSGVYFCASSQEGALGTPLHFGNGTRLTVT.